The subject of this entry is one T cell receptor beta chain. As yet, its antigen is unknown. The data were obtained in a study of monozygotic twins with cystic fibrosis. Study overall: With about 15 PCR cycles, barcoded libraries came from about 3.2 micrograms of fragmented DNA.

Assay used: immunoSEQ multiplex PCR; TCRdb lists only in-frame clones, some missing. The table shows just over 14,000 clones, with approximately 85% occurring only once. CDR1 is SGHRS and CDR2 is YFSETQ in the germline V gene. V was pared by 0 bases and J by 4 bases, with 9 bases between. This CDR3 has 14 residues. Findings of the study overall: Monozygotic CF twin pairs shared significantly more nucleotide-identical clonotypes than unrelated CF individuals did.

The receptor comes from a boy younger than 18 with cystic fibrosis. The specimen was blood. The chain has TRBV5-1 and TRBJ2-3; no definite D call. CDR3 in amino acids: CASSLGRFADTQYF. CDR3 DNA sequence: TGCGCCAGCAGCTTGGGCCGGTTCGCAGATACGCAGTATTTT.